Reported below is one TCR beta chain. Its specific antigen is unknown. There are no base qualities to consult, and no much larger clone falls within one base. Preparation of the library involved the immunoSEQ multiplex PCR assay. For the multiplex PCR, a mixture combining 60 forward primers for TCR Vbeta segments and 13 reverse primers for TCR Jbeta segments was used. Amplification of the CDR3 region of rearranged TCR beta genes was performed with a multiplex PCR assay on genomic DNA. On the Illumina HiSeq System, the amplified TCR beta libraries were sequenced as 87-base-pair reads. Processing in the source paper ran as follows. Across the roughly 640 repertoires, a later analysis counted roughly 84 million unique TCR beta chains, 8.5 million to 12 million of which were shared by at least two donors. Raw reads were error-corrected and collapsed into unique sequences by a nearest-neighbor algorithm in which closely related sequences were merged to remove PCR and sequencing errors. To assign V, D and J gene segments, CDR3 sequences were aligned to IMGT reference sequences. For a sequence to be retained, a match of at least six nucleotides to both a V gene segment and a J gene segment was required. Rearrangements were classified as productive when the CDR3 lacked stop codons and remained in frame with V and J, and all other rearrangements were classified as non-productive. Following IMGT convention, CDR3 was defined as the stretch from the second conserved V-encoded cysteine to the conserved J-encoded phenylalanine. Sequences without an unambiguous match to a single V gene segment were excluded from the earlier analysis of several hundred of the donors. In an earlier analysis of 587 of the donors, V segments were called functional above 56.7% productive rearrangements and were called segregating when the between-donor standard deviation exceeded 5%. To diagnose cytomegalovirus status from the catalog of TCR beta chain sequences, a statistical classification framework was built. In a later analysis, V and J genes were assigned by comparing TCR nucleotide sequences against IMGT/GENE-DB human TR gene sequences. A later analysis assigned CDR3 sequences and most-parsimonious VDJ recombination scenarios with the TCRdist pipeline. In a later analysis, each TCR beta chain was defined by its CDR3 amino acid sequence together with its V-gene family, and reads without a unique V-gene family were excluded. As a way to deal with suspected cross-contamination and a sequencing artifact, a later analysis dropped approximately 570 nucleotide sequences that were highly shared and had low generation probability. For each public chain, a later analysis derived a clonal expansion index from normalized ranks of inferred template counts within each repertoire. In a later analysis, generation probabilities were computed with a VDJ recombination model fitted to out-of-frame rearrangements, and the resulting probabilities were checked against IGoR. Hypergeometric tests were used in a later analysis to score TCR-TCR, TCR-HLA and TCR-CMV co-occurrence, with a repertoire-size bias correction applied to the TCR pairs. A later analysis estimated false discovery rates by permuting HLA or CMV assignments 20 times. In a later analysis, co-occurring TCRs were grouped with DBSCAN, and TCRdist sequence similarity was added when clustering was performed within HLA-allele-positive subsets. Repertoires with fewer than 30,000 or more than 120,000 public chains were left out of co-occurrence clustering, as were about 5 repertoires with anomalous nucleotide sharing. The table was pulled from immuneACCESS by TCRdb, which kept in-frame rearrangements only. Such tables lose some clones; where checked, under half of the loss comes from unresolved V genes, and the rest has no known cause. The D gene and trimming were derived from the DNA, and the V and J assignments and clone size from that table. The sample contains roughly 73,000 clones, around 85% of them found a single time. 2% to 3% of the sample is taken by the ten largest.

This record comes from a study of cytomegalovirus exposure and HLA in healthy donors (dated by TCRdb to 2016 to 2017). The study in broad terms: An earlier analysis of roughly 500 of the donors reported about 300 Gb of sequence data and 95 million to 140 million unique TCR beta sequences obtained from 180 million or so T cells. Roughly 300 gigabases of sequencing data and around 85 million unique TCR sequences made up an early release that covered nearly 650 HLA-typed donors. Of the roughly 410 genotyped donors, 80% to 90% were placed in the genetic ancestry cluster associated with self-reported Caucasian donors. The study aimed to test whether cataloging public T cell receptors could reveal signatures of past pathogen exposure. The T cell repertoires of 700 or so subjects were profiled by immunosequencing and related to cytomegalovirus serostatus. A separate validation cohort of 100 to 150 different subjects was used in addition to the roughly 700-subject first cohort. To predict cytomegalovirus infection status, the study combined high-throughput TCR immunosequencing, statistical association of individual TCRs with disease status, and machine learning. A later analysis re-examined previously published TCR beta repertoires from several hundred donors and added high-resolution HLA genotyping to investigate patterns of TCR occurrence. Rather than drawing on any new phenotypic data, the later analysis identified candidate immune exposures from TCR beta sequences and the way those sequences occurred across donors. In an earlier analysis of about 590 of the donors, high-throughput TCR beta sequencing was used to judge whether each TCR beta V gene segment behaved as functional or pseudogenic. Donor age, sex, ethnicity and CMV serostatus were compiled alongside the repertoire data. Genome-wide SNP genotypes for about three fifths of the roughly 670 donors were used in a later genetic analysis, which treated that subset as a discovery cohort. All discovery cohort repertoires had been generated using a single sequencing platform. Both class I and class II loci were covered by HLA typing, at four-digit resolution. Typing coverage differed by locus: A, B, C, DRB1 and DQB1 were typed in about 629-640 donors, DQA1 in 522, DPA1 in some 610, and DPB1 in roughly 450. Roughly 5 DR-DQ haplotypes were handled as single units for association and clustering, since linkage in the cohort was strong. Among some 410 genotyped donors of the cohort, an average of roughly 240,000 unique TCR beta nucleotide sequences were sequenced per donor, 15% to 20% of them non-productive. Study-level results and caveats: Because HLA typing was unavailable for some donors at each locus, only the typed subset was used in association tests. Linkage disequilibrium might explain the correlated functional status among segregating V segments, but an unknown experimental factor could not be excluded. In vitro tests confirmed that a few of the cytomegalovirus-associated TCR beta chains recognize cytomegalovirus antigens. The presence/absence analyses assumed that sequencing depth was roughly uniform across donors, and that assumption may not be true. In the study, 150 to 200 TCR beta chains were listed as associated with cytomegalovirus. The authors suggested that the approach could potentially be generalized to other disease states and immunological phenotypes. In a later analysis, HLA-associated TCR beta chains were found to be more clonally expanded and to have lower generation probabilities than equally common non-associated chains. Over 15 rarely observed V segments, including chromosome 9 orphons, were excluded from the earlier analysis of a few hundred of the donors because counts were too low. In a later analysis, TCR association rates were found to vary across HLA loci, with the most associated TCRs seen for DRB1 alleles and the fewest for HLA-C alleles. Assigning TCR associations to individual alleles was difficult when HLA alleles, especially DR and DQ, strongly co-occurred. A further reported finding was that TCR beta sequences accurately predicted the HLA-A and HLA-B alleles for most subjects in the first cohort. A later analysis found that most CMV-associated TCR beta chains appeared HLA-restricted, with HLA associations seemingly driven largely by CMV exposure. The sequencing pipeline was judged likely to have produced a cluster of highly shared sequence variants as a technical artifact. An association between a missense DCLRE1C variant and V-gene and J-gene trimming of TCR beta chains was found in a later genetic analysis and replicated in an independent cohort. This cohort had only TCR beta chains sequenced, and the lack of alpha or paired-chain data limited which features could be detected. A later genetic analysis reported fewer N-insertions in productive TCRs among donors in an Asian-associated ancestry cluster than the roughly 700-donor mean. CMV serostatus was the only immune exposure information available for the cohort. The 87-base-pair reads could not distinguish some IMGT-functional V segments, including TRBV6-2 and TRBV6-3, so those segments were excluded. Across donors, most TCR sequences were observed very rarely, whereas some public TCRs were present in many individuals. An earlier analysis of 587 of the donors showed that most TCR beta V segments appeared in productive rearrangements either about 90% or about 30% of the time, which broadly matched IMGT annotations. According to a later analysis, parvovirus B19, influenza, CMV and Epstein-Barr virus appeared linked to several top co-occurrence clusters. Cytomegalovirus status was reported to be diagnosed by the classifier with high specificity and sensitivity in both the original and validation cohorts. In a later analysis, 15,000 to 20,000 TCR beta sequences were associated with specific HLA alleles at a false discovery rate of 0.05.

A distance of 8 bases separates the germline ends of V and J, which lose 4 bases and 1 base respectively. The CDR3, cysteine through phenylalanine, is 12 amino acids long. The CDR3 DNA has 36 bases and is translated from base 1. Looking up the germline V gene yields CDR1 SQVTM and CDR2 ANQGSEA. In total, approximately 690 healthy bone marrow donors made up the cohort. All cohort members were sampled while nominally healthy, although unrecorded immune exposures were likely present. The donor tested CMV seronegative and was one of the 352 seronegative cohort members. Every donor gave a peripheral blood sample, and the peripheral blood mononuclear cells from that sample were used for TCR beta sequencing. Genomic DNA was extracted from the blood cell samples with the Qiagen DNeasy Blood Extraction Kit.

This sequence was found in a woman between 50 and 59 years old in good health and CMV-seronegative. In this chain, TRBV29-1 is recombined with TRBJ2-7; the D gene is unclear. The sequenced sample consisted of PBMCs. The CDR3 amino acid sequence is: CSVAPGSYEQYF. The sequenced DNA is TGCAGCGTTGCGCCAGGTTCCTACGAGCAGTACTTC.